The sequence of this T cell receptor (beta chain) was determined in a study of shared clonotypes between healthy human individuals. The protocol was immunoSEQ multiplex PCR, while the TCRdb copy is restricted to in-frame clones and leaves out a portion. The data contain a few million clones, over 85% of them seen just once; the ten biggest clones take up around 0.14%. V was trimmed by 5 bases and J by 0 bases, leaving 10 bases between them. This CDR3 spans 15 amino acids. Germline assignment: CDR1 SEHNR and CDR2 FQNEAQ (reference sequence). This sequence joins TRBV7-9 and TRBJ2-2; no definite D call. The specimen was naive CD4+ T cells sorted from blood. The subset here: CD45RA+ positively selected. The TCR comes from a man between 18 and 29 years old in good health. The CDR3 bases are TGTGCCAGCAGCCAAAGACTCGCGAACACCGGGGAGCTGTTTTTT. This sequence encodes CASSQRLANTGELFF.